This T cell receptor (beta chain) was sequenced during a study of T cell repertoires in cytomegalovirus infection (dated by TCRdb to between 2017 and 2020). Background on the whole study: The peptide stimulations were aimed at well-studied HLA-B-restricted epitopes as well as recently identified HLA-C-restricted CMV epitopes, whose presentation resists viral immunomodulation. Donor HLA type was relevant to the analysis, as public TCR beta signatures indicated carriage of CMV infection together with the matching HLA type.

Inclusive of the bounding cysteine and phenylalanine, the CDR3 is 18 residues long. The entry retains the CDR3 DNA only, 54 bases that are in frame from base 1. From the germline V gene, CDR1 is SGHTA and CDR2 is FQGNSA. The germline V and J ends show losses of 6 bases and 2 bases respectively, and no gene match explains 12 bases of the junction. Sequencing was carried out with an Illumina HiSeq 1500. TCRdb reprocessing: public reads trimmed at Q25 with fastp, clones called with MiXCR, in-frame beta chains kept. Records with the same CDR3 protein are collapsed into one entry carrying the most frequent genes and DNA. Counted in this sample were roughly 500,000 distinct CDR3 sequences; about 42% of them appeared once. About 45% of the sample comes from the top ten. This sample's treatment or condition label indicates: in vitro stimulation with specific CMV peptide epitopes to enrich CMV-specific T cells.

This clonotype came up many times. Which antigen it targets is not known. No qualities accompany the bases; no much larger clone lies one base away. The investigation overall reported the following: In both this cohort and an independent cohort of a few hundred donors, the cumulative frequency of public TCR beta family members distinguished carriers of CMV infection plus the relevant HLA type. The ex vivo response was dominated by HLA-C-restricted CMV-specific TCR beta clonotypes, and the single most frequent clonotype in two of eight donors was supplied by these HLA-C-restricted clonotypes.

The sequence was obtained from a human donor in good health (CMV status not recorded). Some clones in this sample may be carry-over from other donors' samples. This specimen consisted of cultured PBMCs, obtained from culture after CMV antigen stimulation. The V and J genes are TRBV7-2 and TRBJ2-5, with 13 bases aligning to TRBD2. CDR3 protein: CASSPWTSGGPPQETQYF. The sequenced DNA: TGTGCCAGCAGTCCTTGGACTAGCGGGGGCCCTCCTCAAGAGACCCAGTACTTC.